This T cell receptor beta chain appears in the sequencing data of a study of post-analysis software for immune sequencing data. At the level of the study: Multiple sclerosis in the patients followed relapsing-remitting, secondary progressive and progressive-relapsing courses.

Each TCR beta cDNA library carried unique molecular identifiers. T cells numbering roughly 0.95 to 10 million yielded 500,000 to 550,000 cDNA molecules. TCRdb passed the PCR reads through MiXCR, listing each CDR3 protein once. The data contain under 900,000 distinct CDR3 sequences, under 70% of them singletons. General study points: Elevated frequency relative to controls characterized a handful of TRBV segments in patients, TRBV5-6, TRBV5-1 and TRBV20-1 among them. Samples from a shared batch, those prepared together, strongly co-clustered by F measure. Diversity measured as normalized Chao1 was significantly lower in multiple sclerosis patients than in controls.

Per germline, CDR1 SGHTA and CDR2 FQGNSA. This CDR3 is 14 amino acids long. This clonotype was picked up one time. Its antigen is unidentified. The sequenced material came from blood. The chain couples TRBV7-2 to TRBJ2-4; TRBD2 aligns across 8 bases. The better agreement between TRBJ2-5 and the DNA end casts doubt on the J call. This TCR came from a girl aged 5-17 years with multiple sclerosis. Here the CDR3 reads CASTLRGRRETQYF. The DNA for the CDR3 is TGTGCCAGCACCCTTCGCGGGAGGCGAGAGACCCAGTACTTC.